The 2 T cell receptor beta chains listed next were all sequenced from one sample in a study of blood T cell repertoires in COVID-19. Produced via immunoSEQ multiplex PCR; TCRdb's table is partial and in-frame only. The sample contains 60,000 to 85,000 clones, approximately 83% of which appear only once. Sequences were obtained from peripheral blood. The receptors stem from an elderly man with acute or convalescent COVID-19.

This chain connects TRBV18 to TRBJ2-5; D is perhaps TRBD2 (6 bases). CDR3 length equals 17 residues. In germline, CDR1 is KGHSH, CDR2 LQKENI. The V end was cut by 4 bases, the J end by 4 bases, with 22 bases between. This CDR3 reads CASSLTSPGHGGETQYF. In nucleotides, the CDR3 is TGTGCCAGCTCACTTACCTCGCCCGGCCACGGGGGAGAGACCCAGTACTTC.

This clone turned up a few times. V usage is TRBV27 and J usage is TRBJ1-2, with D possibly being TRBD1 (5 bases). V was trimmed by 8 bases and J by 3 bases, leaving 10 bases between them. CDR3 length equals 12 residues. Germline CDR1 and CDR2: MNHEY and SMNVEV (reference sequence). The CDR3 bases are TGTGCCAGCCGGGGGGGATACTATGGCTACACCTTC. Translated: CASRGGYYGYTF.